This T cell receptor beta chain originates from a study of blood T cell repertoires in COVID-19 (dated by TCRdb to between 2020 and 2021). About the investigation overall: Samples from collaborators originated in the United States, Italy and Spain and spanned both the acute and convalescent phases of COVID-19. The prospective study material was composed of cDNA or gDNA derived from T cells, B-cell-depleted T cells, or PBMCs. Deeply sampled blood TCRbeta repertoires from subjects exposed to, actively infected with, or recovered from COVID-19 were included in the dataset. The repertoires were released in a freely available public database meant as a resource for research on the immune response to SARS-CoV-2. Samples came from the ongoing ImmuneRACE study (first 160 participants) plus 1,254 subjects from 6 global collaborators. The sample metadata nearly always contained a de-identified subject ID, COVID-19 status, age in years and sex. Where HLA class I and class II types were available, the types were taken from metadata supplied by the sample provider, not from assay-based typing. General findings and caveats noted by the study authors: Clinical and demographic metadata were provided uncurated, with the amount varying by source and participant.

The V end loses 0 bases and the J end loses 1 base, and a stretch of 13 bases separates them. The CDR3 sequence holds 16 residues, the cysteine and phenylalanine included. Only the CDR3 DNA stays, 48 bases, in frame from base 1. The germline V gene supplies CDR1 SGHRS and CDR2 YFSETQ. The collaborating institutions used their own protocols to collect whole blood in K2EDTA tubes. Collaborator samples were shipped for TCRbeta analysis as frozen whole blood, isolated PBMCs, or DNA extracted from either sample type. As to this clone: It lacks a known antigen. No qualities accompany the bases; no much larger clone lies one base away.

TCRbeta CDR3 regions were amplified from genomic DNA by means of the immunoSEQ Assay, a bias-controlled multiplex PCR. In the authors' own workflow: Nucleated cell counts per sample were estimated from amplification of reference gene primers within the assay. To quantify the absolute abundance of each unique TCRbeta CDR3 rearrangement, sequence reads were collapsed and filtered. For each sample, productive Simpson clonality was calculated as the square root of Simpson's diversity index across productive rearrangements. In TCRdb, the immuneACCESS table is reduced to in-frame sequences with V and J assigned. These tables do not hold every clone; where another copy was compared, an unresolved V gene accounts for under half, and the others remain unexplained. V and J calls and clone size are given by that table; D and trimming were obtained from the DNA. The sample profile shows some 270,000 clones; 89% of them were found once. Approximately 2.2% of the sample belongs to the ten largest clones.

This receptor chain uses TRBV5-1 and TRBJ1-1, with the D gene not confidently named. The source is a man aged 45-65 years with acute or convalescent COVID-19. The sample taken for sequencing was peripheral blood. CDR3 reads: CASSLEFRRGNTEAFF. The base sequence is TGCGCCAGCAGCTTGGAATTCCGGCGAGGGAACACTGAAGCTTTCTTT.